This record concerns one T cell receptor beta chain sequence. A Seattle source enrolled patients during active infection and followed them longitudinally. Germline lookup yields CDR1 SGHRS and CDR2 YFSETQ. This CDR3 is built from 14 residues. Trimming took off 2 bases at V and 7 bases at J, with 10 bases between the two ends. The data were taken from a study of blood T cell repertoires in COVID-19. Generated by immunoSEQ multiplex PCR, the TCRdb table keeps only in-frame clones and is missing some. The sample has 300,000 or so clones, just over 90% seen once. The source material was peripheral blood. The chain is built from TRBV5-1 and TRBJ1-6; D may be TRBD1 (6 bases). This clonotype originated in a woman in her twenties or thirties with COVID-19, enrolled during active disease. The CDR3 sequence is CASSFQGINSPLHF. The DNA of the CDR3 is TGCGCCAGCAGCTTTCAGGGGATAAATTCACCCCTCCACTTT.